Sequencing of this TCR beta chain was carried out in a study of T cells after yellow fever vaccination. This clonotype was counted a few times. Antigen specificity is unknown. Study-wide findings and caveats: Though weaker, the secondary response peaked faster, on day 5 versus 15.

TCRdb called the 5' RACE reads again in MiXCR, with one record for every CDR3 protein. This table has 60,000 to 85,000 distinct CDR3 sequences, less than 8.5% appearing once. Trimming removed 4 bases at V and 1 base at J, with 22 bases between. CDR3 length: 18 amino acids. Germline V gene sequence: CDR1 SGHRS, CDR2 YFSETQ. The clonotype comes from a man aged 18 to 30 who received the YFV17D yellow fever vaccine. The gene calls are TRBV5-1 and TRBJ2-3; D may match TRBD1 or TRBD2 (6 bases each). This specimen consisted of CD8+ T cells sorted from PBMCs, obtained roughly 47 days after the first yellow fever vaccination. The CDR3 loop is CASSVGGRDLVGTDTQYF. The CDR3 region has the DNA TGCGCCAGCAGCGTAGGGGGTCGGGACTTAGTAGGCACAGATACGCAGTATTTT.